This T cell receptor beta chain is drawn from a study of cytotoxic CD8 clonotypes in ibrutinib-treated CLL. Study overall: The patients comprised 11 relapsed/refractory and around 14 treatment-naive cases, around 18 IGHV unmutated. With a range of 6 to 36, the median treatment time before response samples were taken was roughly 12 months. Study conclusions and caveats: Public clonotypes, rarely seen, contracted or held steady on treatment.

Germline V gene data show CDR1 as SQVTM and CDR2 as ANQGSEA. This CDR3 region has 16 residues. V was pared by 0 bases and J by 0 bases, with 8 bases of the junction left unmatched. Comment on this clone: What it binds is unknown.

The assay was immunoSEQ multiplex PCR, and TCRdb's table has in-frame clones only and misses some. The sample contains about 300,000 clones, less than 85% of which appear only once. The chain employs TRBV29-1 and TRBJ2-7; TRBD1 matches at 7 bases. The sequence was obtained from a human donor with chronic lymphocytic leukemia. Sequencing used PBMCs, obtained at disease progression, from a patient treated with ibrutinib. CDR3: CSVEDPAQGDSYEQYF. Written as DNA, the CDR3 is TGCAGCGTTGAAGACCCGGCGCAGGGGGACTCCTACGAGCAGTACTTC.